This T cell receptor beta chain was obtained from a study of blood T cell repertoires in COVID-19 (TCRdb year 2020). About the full investigation: Collaborator samples came from the United States, Italy and Spain and covered acute and convalescent phases of COVID-19. A freely available public database, intended as a resource for researchers studying the immune response to SARS-CoV-2, is where the repertoires were released. The material from the prospective study consisted of cDNA or gDNA derived from T cells, B-cell-depleted T cells, or PBMCs. Where available, HLA class I and class II types were taken from metadata supplied by the sample provider and were not determined by assay-based typing. The dataset comprised deeply sampled blood TCRbeta repertoires from subjects exposed to, actively infected with, or recovered from COVID-19. Nearly every sample came with metadata listing a de-identified subject ID, COVID-19 status, age in years and sex. Samples were obtained from the ongoing ImmuneRACE study (first 160 participants) and from approximately 1,200 subjects provided by 6 global collaborators.

The V and J ends are trimmed by 5 bases and 2 bases, leaving 4 bases between them. Including the terminal cysteine and phenylalanine, the CDR3 comprises 11 residues. Here the CDR3 DNA is all that survives: 33 bases in frame from base 1. CDR1 and CDR2 (MNHEY, SMNVEV) derive from the germline V gene (reference sequence). Beyond this particular receptor, the publication reports: Clinical and demographic metadata were provided uncurated, with the amount varying by source and participant.

Remarks on this clone: The antigen it binds to is not known. No base quality values were provided; no much bigger clone lies one nucleotide off.

TCRbeta CDR3 regions were amplified from genomic DNA by means of the immunoSEQ Assay, a bias-controlled multiplex PCR. The authors' analysis ran thus. Within the assay, amplification of reference gene primers was used to estimate how many nucleated cells each sample contained. To quantify the absolute abundance of each unique TCRbeta CDR3 rearrangement, sequence reads were collapsed and filtered. For each sample, productive Simpson clonality was calculated as the square root of Simpson's diversity index over productive rearrangements. As stored in TCRdb, this immuneACCESS dataset retains in-frame rearrangements with V and J assigned. A fraction of the clones does not appear; measured against another copy, unresolved V genes explain less than half of the discrepancy, and the remainder lacks a known reason. The DNA gave D and trimming, while V, J and clone size come from that table. The sample table shows about 160,000 clones, and approximately 80% are seen once. The ten biggest clones cover around 8.4% of the sample.

The collaborating institutions used their own protocols to collect whole blood in K2EDTA tubes. For TCRbeta analysis, collaborators shipped samples as frozen whole blood, isolated PBMCs, or DNA extracted from either of those sample types. Sequenced material: peripheral blood. The TCR was taken from a woman older than 75 with active or convalescent COVID-19. Recombination connected TRBV27 to TRBJ2-7, with the D gene not confidently named. This receptor has the CDR3 CASSPTYEQYF. The bases read TGTGCCAGCAGTCCAACCTACGAGCAGTACTTC.